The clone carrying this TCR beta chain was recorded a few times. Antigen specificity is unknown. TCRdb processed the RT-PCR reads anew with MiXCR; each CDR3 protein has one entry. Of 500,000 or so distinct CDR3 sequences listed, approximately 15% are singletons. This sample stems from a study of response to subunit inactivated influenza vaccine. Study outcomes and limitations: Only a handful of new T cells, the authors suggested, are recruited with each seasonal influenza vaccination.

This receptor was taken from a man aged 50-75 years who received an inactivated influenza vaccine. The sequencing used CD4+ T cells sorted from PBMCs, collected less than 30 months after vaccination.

The CDR3 here is CASSQDRYGSYNEQFF. The CDR3 DNA reads as TGTGCCAGCAGCCAAGACCGGTACGGGTCCTACAATGAGCAGTTCTTC. J is TRBJ2-1 and V is TRBV4-2; unclear D gene. The CDR3 covers 16 residues. Germline V gene sequence: CDR1 LGHNA, CDR2 YNFKEQ. V was pared by 0 bases and J by 1 base, with 10 bases between.